This TCR beta chain was profiled in a study of blood T cell repertoires in COVID-19. On the study more broadly: From T cells, B-cell-depleted T cells, or PBMCs came the material, which was cDNA or gDNA.

Germline V gives CDR1 LNHNV, CDR2 YYDKDF (reference sequence). V lost 0 bases to trimming and J lost 3 bases; unmatched junction nucleotides: 2. This CDR3 is 15 amino acids long. As handled by the study authors: Researchers report that nucleated cell counts were estimated from reference gene primer amplification. The repertoire was sequenced with immunoSEQ multiplex PCR; TCRdb's copy has only in-frame clones and lacks some. The V and J calls and clone size were taken over from that table, and D and trimming were inferred from the DNA. The table lists 85,000 to 130,000 clones, approximately 91% of them singletons.

The sequenced material came from peripheral blood. This sequence was found in a man aged 60 to 69 with acute or convalescent COVID-19. The chain carries TRBV15 and TRBJ1-5; 7 bases are shared with TRBD1. The CDR3 nucleotides read TGTGCCACCAGCAGAGAACAGGGGACCAATCAGCCCCAGCATTTT. Translated: CATSREQGTNQPQHF.